This TCR beta chain derives from a study of T cell responses to AZD1222 COVID-19 vaccine. Study-level findings and limits: White British people made up most donors, females outnumbered males, and clonal diversity was possibly underestimated. The number of AZD1222 recipients seropositive at baseline was only 6 or 7.

This CDR3 contains 13 residues. Trimming removed 7 bases at V and 4 bases at J, with 13 bases between. From germline, CDR1 is MNHEY and CDR2 SVGAGI. Note on this clone: The antigen is unknown.

Profiled with immunoSEQ multiplex PCR; TCRdb holds only in-frame clones, not every one. The table records 150,000 to 200,000 clones, 85% to 95% of them present only once. The specimen was peripheral blood, collected on day 0 of AZD1222 vaccination. This chain connects TRBV6-5 to TRBJ2-5; no firm D call. The sequence was collected from an adult in good health. The CDR3 is CASTIRARETQYF. The CDR3 DNA follows: TGTGCCAGCACCATCCGGGCCAGAGAGACCCAGTACTTC.